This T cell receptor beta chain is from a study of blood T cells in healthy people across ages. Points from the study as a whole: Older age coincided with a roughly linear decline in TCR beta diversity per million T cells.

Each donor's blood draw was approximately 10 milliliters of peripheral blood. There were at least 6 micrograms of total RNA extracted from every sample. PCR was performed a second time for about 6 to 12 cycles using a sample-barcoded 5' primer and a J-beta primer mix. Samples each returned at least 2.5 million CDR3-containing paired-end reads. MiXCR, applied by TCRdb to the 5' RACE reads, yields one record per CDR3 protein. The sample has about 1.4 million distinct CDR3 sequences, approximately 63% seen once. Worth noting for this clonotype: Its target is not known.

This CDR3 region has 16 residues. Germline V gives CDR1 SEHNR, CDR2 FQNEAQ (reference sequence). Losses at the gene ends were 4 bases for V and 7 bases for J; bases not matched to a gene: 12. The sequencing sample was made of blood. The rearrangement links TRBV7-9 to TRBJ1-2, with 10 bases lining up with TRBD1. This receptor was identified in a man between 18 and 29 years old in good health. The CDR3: CASSSVGQGGAGGYTF. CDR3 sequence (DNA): TGTGCCAGCAGCTCAGTAGGACAGGGGGGGGCCGGTGGCTACACCTTC.